This T cell receptor beta chain was documented in a study of cytomegalovirus exposure and HLA in healthy donors. Study-wide findings and caveats: Association of 16,951 TCR beta sequences with HLA alleles was found at 0.05 false discovery rate in a later analysis. In a later analysis, V- and J-gene trimming of beta chains associated with a DCLRE1C missense variant, replicated independently. Altogether, 160 or so TCR beta chains were recorded as cytomegalovirus-associated.

Comments on this clone: The antigen remains unidentified.

60 Vbeta and 13 Jbeta primers were used in PCR. Libraries were prepared by immunoSEQ multiplex PCR; TCRdb keeps only in-frame clonotypes and omits some of them. The sample totals about 25,000 clones. The clonotype comes from a male donor in good health and CMV-seropositive. Sequencing was carried out using PBMCs.

The CDR3 region is CASSPPMGLAKNIQYF. The DNA for the CDR3 is TGTGCCAGCTCACCACCGATGGGCTTAGCCAAAAACATTCAGTACTTC. V and J are TRBV18 and TRBJ2-4; D unresolved. CDR1 and CDR2 from the germline V gene are KGHSH and LQKENI. There are 16 residues in the CDR3. Trimming took 0 bases from V and 0 from J, leaving 9 bases between them.